Below are 19 T cell receptor beta chains sequenced from a single sample in a study of T-cell memory formation after mild COVID-19. MiXCR was run by TCRdb on the 5' RACE reads, yielding one entry per CDR3 protein. Of a few hundred thousand distinct CDR3 sequences listed, roughly a sixth were seen once; the top ten hold around 20%. The material sequenced was PBMCs or a T cell subset sorted from them (not recorded which). The receptors were gathered from a young man who had mild COVID-19 (a few samples of this study predate the infection). Cell type and time point are not known.

The genes are TRBV30 and TRBJ2-1, with TRBD2 matching over 10 bases. The CDR3 has 17 residues. Trimming removed 2 bases from V and 1 base from J; junction bases left unmatched: 8. CDR1 is GTSNPN, CDR2 SVGIG, per germline (reference sequence). DNA of the CDR3: TGTGCCTGGAGTTCAGCAAGGACTAGCGGATCCTACAATGAGCAGTTCTTC. Its translation: CAWSSARTSGSYNEQFF.

This clonotype was recorded at least ten times. V is TRBV6-4 and J is TRBJ2-3; no clear D. V lost 6 bases, J lost 0 bases, and 7 bases lay in between. This CDR3 spans 13 amino acids. Per the germline V gene, CDR1 is MRHNA and CDR2 is SNTAGT. The CDR3 DNA is TGTGCCAGCAGCGAGCGTAGCACAGATACGCAGTATTTT. It translates to CASSERSTDTQYF.

V and J are TRBV29-1 and TRBJ2-3; D perhaps matches TRBD2 (6 bases). The germline V and J ends were trimmed by 6 bases and 3 bases, with 16 bases remaining between them. This CDR3 contains 14 residues. The germline V gene encodes CDR1 SQVTM and CDR2 ANQGSEA. The CDR3 spells CSVLLGGGTDTQYF. CDR3 in DNA: TGCAGCGTCCTTTTGGGGGGTGGGACAGATACGCAGTATTTT.

This clonotype was seen more than once but under ten times. The chain is built from TRBV12-3 or TRBV12-4 and TRBJ1-1, with unresolved D. The CDR3 is 14 amino acids. V was pared by 0 bases and J by 4 bases, with 9 bases between. CDR3 sequence (DNA): TGTGCCAGCAGTTTAGCGCGGGTGGGCACTGAAGCTTTCTTT. This encodes CASSLARVGTEAFF.

This clonotype was counted between two and nine times. The J gene is TRBJ2-3, the V gene TRBV6-5, with 11 bases aligning to TRBD1. The V gene's germline CDR1 is MNHEY and CDR2 SVGAGI. The CDR3 runs 16 residues. Germline trimming cut 4 bases from V and 4 bases from J; bases unmatched to any gene: 7. The CDR3 nucleotides are TGTGCCAGCAGTTCTAGGACAGGGGGCAGCCCAGATACGCAGTATTTT. This sequence encodes CASSSRTGGSPDTQYF.

This clonotype appeared many times. This chain uses TRBV5-1 with TRBJ2-7; TRBD1 is a possible D gene (6 bases). The germline gives CDR1 SGHRS, CDR2 YFSETQ. Trimming removed 0 bases from V and 5 bases from J, with 12 bases in between. The CDR3 is 14 residues long. Here the CDR3 DNA reads TGCGCCAGCAGCTTGGGGGACACAGGGAACGAGCAGTACTTC. Its protein is CASSLGDTGNEQYF.

The V gene is TRBV5-1, the J gene TRBJ2-5; D perhaps matches TRBD2 (6 bases). The CDR3 length is 16 residues. Looked up from germline, CDR1 is SGHRS and CDR2 is YFSETQ. Trimming took off 0 bases at V and 2 bases at J, with 14 bases between the two ends. The CDR3 spells CASSLAPLGLQETQYF. CDR3 DNA sequence: TGCGCCAGCAGCTTGGCACCCTTAGGACTACAAGAGACCCAGTACTTC.

This clonotype appeared many times. This rearrangement joins TRBV5-1 to TRBJ1-6; D unclear. Per the germline V gene, CDR1 is SGHRS and CDR2 is YFSETQ. V shed 0 bases and J shed 5 bases, with 12 bases lying between them. The CDR3 runs to 16 residues. CDR3 coding DNA: TGCGCCAGCAGCTTGGGGACGGACTTTCATAATTCACCCCTCCACTTT. The encoded protein is CASSLGTDFHNSPLHF.

V and J are TRBV29-1 and TRBJ2-5; possible D gene TRBD2, 6 bases. This CDR3 has 14 residues. CDR1 and CDR2 from the germline V gene are SQVTM and ANQGSEA. Deletions cut 2 bases from V and 2 bases from J, with 12 bases between. CDR3 sequence reads: CSVETPSEQETQYF. The CDR3 DNA is TGCAGCGTTGAAACCCCTAGCGAGCAAGAGACCCAGTACTTC.

This clonotype was counted between two and nine times. The rearrangement uses TRBV5-1 and TRBJ2-5; TRBD2 matches at 10 bases. The CDR3 is made up of 16 amino acids. Germline trimming cut 5 bases from V and 3 bases from J; bases unmatched to any gene: 10. Germline V gives CDR1 SGHRS, CDR2 YFSETQ. The CDR3 nucleotides read TGCGCCAGCAGTCCTAGCGGGGGCGCCCACGAAGAGACCCAGTACTTC. Encoded protein: CASSPSGGAHEETQYF.

The chain has TRBV6-5 and TRBJ2-3, with 10 bases matching TRBD1. V trimming: 5 bases; J trimming: 6 bases; junction bases outside the gene matches: 8. From germline, CDR1 is MNHEY and CDR2 SVGAGI. The CDR3 totals 15 residues. For the CDR3, the DNA is TGTGCCAGCAGTAAACTGGGACAGGGGATCGATACGCAGTATTTT. Protein: CASSKLGQGIDTQYF.

This rearrangement joins TRBV4-1 to TRBJ1-6; D call uncertain. This CDR3 has 15 residues. In germline, CDR1 is MGHRA, CDR2 YSYEKL. V was clipped by 0 bases and J by 8 bases, with 11 bases between them. CDR3 loop: CASSQEQTPYSPLHF. In DNA form, the CDR3 reads TGCGCCAGCAGCCAAGAGCAAACCCCTTATTCACCCCTCCACTTT.

This clonotype has only a few counts. The chain links TRBV4-3 to TRBJ1-5; possible D gene TRBD1, 5 bases. V was pared by 0 bases and J by 9 bases, with 15 bases between. Germline lookup yields CDR1 LGHNA and CDR2 YSLEER. The CDR3 runs to 15 residues. The DNA for the CDR3 is TGCGCCAGCAGCCAAGATGAGGGGAGTGAGGGGCCCCAGCATTTT. It specifies CASSQDEGSEGPQHF.

The chain is built from TRBV4-1 and TRBJ2-3; the match to TRBD1 covers 10 bases. The CDR3 covers 17 residues. Losses at the gene ends were 0 bases for V and 3 bases for J; bases not matched to a gene: 6. Germline V gene lookup returns CDR1 MGHRA and CDR2 YSYEKL. Here the CDR3 DNA reads TGCGCCAGCAGCCAAGATCGTGGACAGGGGGTAACAGATACGCAGTATTTT. This gives the protein CASSQDRGQGVTDTQYF.

The chain recombines TRBV11-2 with TRBJ1-1; no clear D. The germline V and J ends were trimmed by 1 base and 4 bases, with 10 bases remaining between them. The CDR3 loop spans 14 amino acids. CDR1 and CDR2 (germline): SGHAT, FQNNGV. CDR3 region: CASSLGFSGTEAFF. The DNA of the CDR3 is TGTGCCAGCAGCTTAGGGTTCTCGGGCACTGAAGCTTTCTTT.

V and J are TRBV5-6 and TRBJ2-1; D ambiguous. CDR1 and CDR2 from the germline V gene are SGHDT and YYEEEE. The CDR3 length is 17 residues. Trimming removed 0 bases from V and 9 bases from J, with 22 bases in between. The CDR3 DNA reads as TGTGCCAGCAGCTTGGGGTGGCAGGCCCAGCCCGGCGGTGAGCAGTTCTTC. Translated, it gives CASSLGWQAQPGGEQFF.

This clonotype has a handful of counts. The chain is built from TRBV4-1 and TRBJ1-4; D remains ambiguous. The germline V and J ends were trimmed by 7 bases and 4 bases, with 22 bases remaining between them. Germline V CDR1 and CDR2: MGHRA, YSYEKL. The CDR3 consists of 17 residues. The CDR3 loop reads CASTPRGYGISNEKLFF. For the CDR3, the DNA is TGCGCCAGCACCCCCCGGGGTTACGGGATTAGTAATGAAAAACTGTTTTTT.

The chain joins TRBV5-1 to TRBJ1-1, with TRBD1 matching 9 bases. Trimming took 5 bases from V and 3 from J; bases not matched to a gene: 2. The CDR3 covers 13 residues. The germline gives CDR1 SGHRS, CDR2 YFSETQ. This CDR3 is CASRWDRDTEAFF. CDR3 coding DNA: TGCGCCAGCAGATGGGACAGGGACACTGAAGCTTTCTTT.

The CDR3 DNA reads as TGTGCTAGTGGTGGGACAAACTCCTACGAGCAGTACTTC. This sequence encodes CASGGTNSYEQYF. This chain joins TRBV12-5 and TRBJ2-7; a possible D gene is TRBD1 (6 bases). The CDR3 loop spans 13 amino acids. Trimming took 5 bases from V and 0 from J, leaving 8 bases between them. In germline, CDR1 is LGHNT, CDR2 FRNRAP.